The 8 T cell receptor beta chains reported below all come from one sample, sequenced in a study of T cell changes during pregnancy in multiple sclerosis. Libraries were prepared by immunoSEQ multiplex PCR; TCRdb keeps only in-frame clonotypes and omits some of them. Seen here are about 30,000 clones, just over 90% observed once, and the top ten hold more than 4%. The specimen was peripheral blood, collected in the first trimester of pregnancy. The receptors shown here come from a female donor in good health, enrolled as a control in a pregnancy study.

This chain links TRBV4-3 with TRBJ2-3, with 12 bases fitting TRBD1. The J segment lost 6 bases and the V segment lost 4 bases, leaving 5 bases of the junction unmatched. Germline assignment: CDR1 LGHNA and CDR2 YSLEER. The CDR3 length is 15 residues. Here the CDR3 reads CASSLGTGGLDTQYF. Written as DNA, the CDR3 is TGCGCCAGCAGCCTGGGGACAGGGGGCTTGGATACGCAGTATTTT.

With regard to this clone: One end of the junction is discordant with germline, which a read error may explain. The chain has TRBV7-7 and TRBJ1-1, with D tentatively TRBD1 (6 bases). The CDR3 is 15 residues long. Germline V lookup: CDR1 SSHAT, CDR2 FNYEAQ (reference sequence). CDR3 DNA: TGTGCTAGCAGCCGGCTCGGGGGGGCCGGAACTGAAGCTTTCTTT. Its translation is CASSRLGGAGTEAFF.

V is TRBV19 and J is TRBJ1-2; D uncertain. In germline, CDR1 is LNHDA, CDR2 SQIVND (reference sequence). The CDR3 loop spans 13 amino acids. The V and J ends lost 6 bases and 1 base respectively, with 9 bases between them. CDR3 region: CASRARLNYGYTF. The CDR3 bases are TGTGCCAGTAGGGCCAGGCTTAACTATGGCTACACCTTC.

The chain employs TRBV2 and TRBJ1-2; D remains unclear. With 3 bases removed from V and 4 bases from J, the gap between germline ends came to 12 bases. The CDR3 has 14 residues. Germline V gene sequence: CDR1 SNHLY, CDR2 FYNNEI. This chain's CDR3 is CASSDRQDVYGYTF. The CDR3 DNA is TGTGCCAGCAGTGATCGGCAGGATGTCTATGGCTACACCTTC.

V gene TRBV7-9 combines with J gene TRBJ2-1, with TRBD1 identical over 7 bases. Germline values: CDR1 SEHNR, CDR2 FQNEAQ (reference sequence). Trimming took 1 base from V and 8 from J; bases not matched to a gene: 2. The length of the CDR3 is 13 residues. The CDR3, as DNA: TGTGCCAGCAGCTTAGACAGGGGCGATGAGCAGTTCTTC. Amino acid sequence: CASSLDRGDEQFF.

V is TRBV19 and J is TRBJ2-3; TRBD1 might be the D (6 bases). This CDR3 comprises 15 residues. Germline assignment: CDR1 LNHDA and CDR2 SQIVND (reference sequence). V dropped 6 bases and J dropped 7 bases, with 20 bases sitting between them. For the CDR3, the DNA is TGTGCCAGTAGCATGCCGCTCACAGGGTGGAATACGCAGTATTTT. This translates into CASSMPLTGWNTQYF.

V is TRBV2 and J is TRBJ2-3; the D gene is possibly TRBD2 (5 bases). The CDR3 totals 15 residues. Between the trimmed V and J ends, which lost 7 bases and 6 bases, there was a span of 20 bases. The germline CDR1 and CDR2 sequences are SNHLY and FYNNEI. CDR3 bases: TGTGCCAGCACCGTTCCGGGGTTCGCACGTGATACGCAGTATTTT. Amino acid sequence: CASTVPGFARDTQYF.

This clone was found once. The genes are TRBV11-3 and TRBJ1-2; perhaps TRBD1 as D (6 bases). This CDR3 has 17 residues. Germline CDR1 is SGHNT and CDR2 is YENEEA. V was pared by 1 base and J by 3 bases, with 18 bases between. The DNA of the CDR3 is TGTGCCAGCAGCTTAGTTCAGGGGATGCGGAAAGACTATGGCTACACCTTC. Its protein is CASSLVQGMRKDYGYTF. Full variable domain (rest looked up from reference TRBV11-3 and TRBJ1-2): EAGVVQSPRYKIIEKKQPVAFWCNPISGHNTLYWYLQNLGQGPELLIRYENEEAVDDSQLPKDRFSAERLKGVDSTLKIQPAELGDSAVYLCASSLVQGMRKDYGYTFGSGTRLTVV.